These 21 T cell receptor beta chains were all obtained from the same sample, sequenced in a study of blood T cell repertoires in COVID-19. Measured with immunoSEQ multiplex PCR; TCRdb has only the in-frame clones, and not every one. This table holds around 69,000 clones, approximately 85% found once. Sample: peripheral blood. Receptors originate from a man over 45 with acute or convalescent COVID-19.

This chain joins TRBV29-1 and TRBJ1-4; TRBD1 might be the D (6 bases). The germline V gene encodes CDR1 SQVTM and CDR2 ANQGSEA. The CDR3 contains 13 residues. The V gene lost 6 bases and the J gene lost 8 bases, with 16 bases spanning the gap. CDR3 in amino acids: CSVQGQGAEKLFF. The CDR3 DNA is TGCAGCGTCCAGGGGCAGGGCGCCGAAAAACTGTTTTTT.

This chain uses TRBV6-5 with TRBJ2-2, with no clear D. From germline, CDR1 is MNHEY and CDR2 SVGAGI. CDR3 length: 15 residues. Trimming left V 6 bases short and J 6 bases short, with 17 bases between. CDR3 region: CASSYSSVGSGELFF. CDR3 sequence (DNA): TGTGCCAGCAGCTATTCGTCGGTCGGGTCCGGGGAGCTGTTTTTT.

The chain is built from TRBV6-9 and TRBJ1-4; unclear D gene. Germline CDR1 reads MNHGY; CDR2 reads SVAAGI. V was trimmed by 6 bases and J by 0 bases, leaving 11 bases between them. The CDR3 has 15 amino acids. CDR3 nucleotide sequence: TGTGCCAGCAGGCGCCGGCGGACAACTAATGAAAAACTGTTTTTT. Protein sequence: CASRRRRTTNEKLFF.

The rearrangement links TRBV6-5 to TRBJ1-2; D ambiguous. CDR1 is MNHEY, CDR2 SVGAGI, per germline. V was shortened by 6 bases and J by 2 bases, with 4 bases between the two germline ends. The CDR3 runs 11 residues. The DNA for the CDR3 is TGTGCCAGCAGCTTGAACTATGGCTACACCTTC. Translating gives CASSLNYGYTF.

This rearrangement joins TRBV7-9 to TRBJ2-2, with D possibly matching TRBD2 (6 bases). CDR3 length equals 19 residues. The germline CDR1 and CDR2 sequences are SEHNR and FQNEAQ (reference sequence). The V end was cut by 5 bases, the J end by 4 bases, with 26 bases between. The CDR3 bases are TGTGCCAGCAGCCTCCGTGCTGGGAGGCGGGTCCGGGGCACCGGGGAGCTGTTTTTT. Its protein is CASSLRAGRRVRGTGELFF.

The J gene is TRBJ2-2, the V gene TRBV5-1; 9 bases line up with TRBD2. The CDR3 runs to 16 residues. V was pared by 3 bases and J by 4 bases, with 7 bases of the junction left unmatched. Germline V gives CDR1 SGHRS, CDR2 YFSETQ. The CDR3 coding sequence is TGCGCCAGCAGCTCTCTCCAGACTAGCGGCACCGGGGAGCTGTTTTTT. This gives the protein CASSSLQTSGTGELFF.

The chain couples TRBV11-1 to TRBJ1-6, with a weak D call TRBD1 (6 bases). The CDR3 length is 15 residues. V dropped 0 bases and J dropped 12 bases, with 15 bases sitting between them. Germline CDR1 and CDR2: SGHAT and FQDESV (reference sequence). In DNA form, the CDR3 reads TGTGCCAGCAGCTTAGCCCCGGGACACGGGTTACCCCTCCACTTT. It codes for CASSLAPGHGLPLHF.

The CDR3 sequence: CASTPTGGESSYEQYF. The CDR3 nucleotides are TGTGCCAGTACTCCAACGGGGGGAGAGAGTTCCTACGAGCAGTACTTC. The rearrangement joins TRBV19 to TRBJ2-7; 7 bases line up with TRBD2. Germline values: CDR1 LNHDA, CDR2 SQIVND (reference sequence). Trimming removed 7 bases from V and 1 base from J; junction bases left unmatched: 13. This CDR3 comprises 16 residues.

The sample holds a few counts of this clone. The DNA of the CDR3 is TGTGCCAGTGTCAGCTCCTATAATTCACCCCTCCACTTT. It translates to CASVSSYNSPLHF. The chain carries TRBV2 and TRBJ1-6; D is ambiguous. This CDR3 contains 13 residues. From germline, CDR1 is SNHLY and CDR2 FYNNEI. V lost 9 bases to trimming and J lost 0 bases, with 6 bases between them.

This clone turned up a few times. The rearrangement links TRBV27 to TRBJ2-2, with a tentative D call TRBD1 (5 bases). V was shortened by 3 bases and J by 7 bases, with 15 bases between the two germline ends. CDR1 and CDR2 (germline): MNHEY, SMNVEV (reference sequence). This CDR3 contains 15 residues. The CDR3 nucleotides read TGTGCCAGCAGTTTTAGGCAGGGTATGGACGGGGAGCTGTTTTTT. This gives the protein CASSFRQGMDGELFF.

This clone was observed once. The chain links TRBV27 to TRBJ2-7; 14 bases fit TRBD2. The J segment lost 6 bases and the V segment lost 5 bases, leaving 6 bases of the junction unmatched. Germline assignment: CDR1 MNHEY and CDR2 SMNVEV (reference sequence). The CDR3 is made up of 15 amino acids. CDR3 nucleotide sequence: TGTGCCAGCAGTCCAGGGACTAGCGGGGGTGTCGAGCAGTACTTC. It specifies CASSPGTSGGVEQYF.

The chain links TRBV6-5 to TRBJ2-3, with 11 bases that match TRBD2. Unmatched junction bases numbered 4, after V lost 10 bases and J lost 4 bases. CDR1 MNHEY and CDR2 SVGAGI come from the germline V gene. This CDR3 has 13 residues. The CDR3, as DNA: TGTGCCATAGGACTAGCGGGTTCAGATACGCAGTATTTT. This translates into CAIGLAGSDTQYF.

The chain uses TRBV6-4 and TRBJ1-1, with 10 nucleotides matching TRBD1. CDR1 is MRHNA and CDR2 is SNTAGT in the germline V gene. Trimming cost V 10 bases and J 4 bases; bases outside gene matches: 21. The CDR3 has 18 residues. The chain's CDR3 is CATNGLRQGAQGITEAFF. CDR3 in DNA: TGTGCCACCAACGGACTTCGACAGGGGGCGCAAGGAATCACTGAAGCTTTCTTT.

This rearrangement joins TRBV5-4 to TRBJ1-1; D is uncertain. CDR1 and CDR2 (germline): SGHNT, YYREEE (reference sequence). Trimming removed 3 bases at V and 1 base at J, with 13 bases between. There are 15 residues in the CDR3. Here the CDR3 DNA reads TGTGCCAGCAGCTACGATACAACACCGAACACTGAAGCTTTCTTT. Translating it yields CASSYDTTPNTEAFF.

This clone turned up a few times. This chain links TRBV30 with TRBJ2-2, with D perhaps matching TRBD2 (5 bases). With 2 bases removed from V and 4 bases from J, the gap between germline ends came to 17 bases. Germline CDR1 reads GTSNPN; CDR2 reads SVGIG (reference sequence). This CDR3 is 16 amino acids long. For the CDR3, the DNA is TGTGCCTGGAGTTTTTTAGCGTCAGATCTCACCGGGGAGCTGTTTTTT. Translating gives CAWSFLASDLTGELFF.

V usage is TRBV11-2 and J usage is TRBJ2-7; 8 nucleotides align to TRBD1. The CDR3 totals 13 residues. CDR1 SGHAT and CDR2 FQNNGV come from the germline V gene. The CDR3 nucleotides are TGTGCCAGCAGCATTACCCAGGACAGGGAACTCGTTGTC. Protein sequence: CASSITQDRELVV.

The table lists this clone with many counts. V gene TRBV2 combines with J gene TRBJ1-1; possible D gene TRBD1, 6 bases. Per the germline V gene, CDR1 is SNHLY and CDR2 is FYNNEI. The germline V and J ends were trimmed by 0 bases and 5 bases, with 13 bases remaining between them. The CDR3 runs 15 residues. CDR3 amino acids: CASSEAPTGPTEAFF. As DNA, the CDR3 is TGTGCCAGCAGTGAAGCCCCAACAGGGCCGACTGAAGCTTTCTTT.

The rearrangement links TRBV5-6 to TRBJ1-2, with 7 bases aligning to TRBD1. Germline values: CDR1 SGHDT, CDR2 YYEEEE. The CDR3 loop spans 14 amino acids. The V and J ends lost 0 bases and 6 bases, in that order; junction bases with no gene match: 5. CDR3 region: CASSLVDRVDGYTF. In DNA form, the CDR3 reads TGTGCCAGCAGCTTGGTTGACAGGGTAGATGGCTACACCTTC.

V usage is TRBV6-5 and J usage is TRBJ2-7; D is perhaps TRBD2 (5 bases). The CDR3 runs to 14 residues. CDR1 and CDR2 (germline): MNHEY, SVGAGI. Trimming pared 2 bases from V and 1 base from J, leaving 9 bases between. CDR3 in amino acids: CASSYADYSYEQYF. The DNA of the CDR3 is TGTGCCAGCAGTTACGCAGACTATTCCTACGAGCAGTACTTC.

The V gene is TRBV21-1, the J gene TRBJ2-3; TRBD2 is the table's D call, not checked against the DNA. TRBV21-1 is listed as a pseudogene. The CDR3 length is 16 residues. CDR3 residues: CASTNLAELSTDTQYF. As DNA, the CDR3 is TGTGCCAGCACGAACCTAGCGGAGCTCAGCACAGATACGCAGTATTTT.

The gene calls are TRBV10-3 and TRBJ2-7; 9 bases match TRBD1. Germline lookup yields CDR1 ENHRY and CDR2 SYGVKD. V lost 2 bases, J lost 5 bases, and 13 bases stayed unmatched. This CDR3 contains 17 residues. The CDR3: CAISEAPGQGFLDEQYV. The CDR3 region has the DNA TGTGCCATCAGTGAGGCCCCGGGACAGGGCTTCTTGGACGAGCAGTACGTC.